This T cell receptor (beta chain) was sequenced for a study of response to subunit inactivated influenza vaccine. Overall study findings and caveats: The study's authors posited that every seasonal influenza vaccination enlists few new T cells.

A single record per CDR3 protein comes from TCRdb applying MiXCR to the RT-PCR reads. Here the sample spans approximately 730,000 distinct CDR3 sequences, about 14% being singletons. In regard to this clonotype: Its antigen is undetermined.

Deletions cut 5 bases from V and 7 bases from J, with 12 bases between. From germline, CDR1 is DFQATT and CDR2 SNEGSKA (reference sequence). The CDR3 totals 11 residues. The TCR sequence derives from a middle-aged man who received an inactivated influenza vaccine. The chain links TRBV20-1 to TRBJ2-7; TRBD1 is a possible D gene (5 bases). Sequencing was performed on PBMCs from blood, taken 14 to 15 days before vaccination. The CDR3 protein is CSAARALEQYF. The CDR3 DNA follows: TGCAGTGCTGCCAGGGCCCTGGAGCAGTACTTC.